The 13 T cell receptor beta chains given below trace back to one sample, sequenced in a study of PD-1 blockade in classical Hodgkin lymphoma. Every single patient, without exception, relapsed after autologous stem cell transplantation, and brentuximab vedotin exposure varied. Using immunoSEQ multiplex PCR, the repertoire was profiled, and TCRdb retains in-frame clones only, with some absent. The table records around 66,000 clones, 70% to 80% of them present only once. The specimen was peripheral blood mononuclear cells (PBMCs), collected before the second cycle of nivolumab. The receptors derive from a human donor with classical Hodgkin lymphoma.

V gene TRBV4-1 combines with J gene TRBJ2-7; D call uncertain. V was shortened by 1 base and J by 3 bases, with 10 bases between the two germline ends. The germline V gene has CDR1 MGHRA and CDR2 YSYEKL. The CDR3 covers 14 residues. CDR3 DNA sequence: TGCGCCAGCAGCCAAGTAAGACAAGTCTACGAGCAGTACTTC. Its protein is CASSQVRQVYEQYF.

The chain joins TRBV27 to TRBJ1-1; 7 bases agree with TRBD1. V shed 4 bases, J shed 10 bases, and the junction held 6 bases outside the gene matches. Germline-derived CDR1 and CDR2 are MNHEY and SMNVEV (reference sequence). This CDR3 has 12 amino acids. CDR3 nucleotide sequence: TGTGCCAGCAGTTACCCAGGGGGAAGAGCTTTCTTT. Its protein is CASSYPGGRAFF.

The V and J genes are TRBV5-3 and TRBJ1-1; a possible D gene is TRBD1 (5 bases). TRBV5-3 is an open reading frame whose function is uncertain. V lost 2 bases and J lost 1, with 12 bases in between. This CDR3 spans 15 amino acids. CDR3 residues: CARSLGAKGNTEAFF. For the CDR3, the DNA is TGTGCCAGAAGCTTAGGGGCGAAAGGGAACACTGAAGCTTTCTTT.

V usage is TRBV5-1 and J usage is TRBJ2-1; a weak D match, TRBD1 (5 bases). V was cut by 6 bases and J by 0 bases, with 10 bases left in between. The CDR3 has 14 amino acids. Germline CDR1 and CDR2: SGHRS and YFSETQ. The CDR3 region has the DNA TGCGCCAGCACCAGGGCGAGCTCCTACAATGAGCAGTTCTTC. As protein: CASTRASSYNEQFF.

Here the CDR3 reads CASSQEPGQERSEQFF. Here the CDR3 DNA reads TGCGCCAGCAGCCAAGAGCCGGGACAGGAAAGGTCCGAGCAGTTCTTC. V is TRBV4-1 and J is TRBJ2-1, with 8 nucleotides matching TRBD1. In germline, CDR1 is MGHRA, CDR2 YSYEKL. The junction had 11 bases not matched to a gene; V was cut back by 0 bases and J by 10 bases. The CDR3 has 16 residues.

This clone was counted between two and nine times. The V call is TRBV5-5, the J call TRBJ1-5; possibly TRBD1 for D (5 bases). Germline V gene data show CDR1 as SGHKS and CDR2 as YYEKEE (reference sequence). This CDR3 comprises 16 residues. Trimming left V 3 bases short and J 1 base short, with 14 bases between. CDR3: CASSWVGGTSNQPQHF. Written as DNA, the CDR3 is TGTGCCAGCAGCTGGGTTGGGGGGACGAGCAATCAGCCCCAGCATTTT.

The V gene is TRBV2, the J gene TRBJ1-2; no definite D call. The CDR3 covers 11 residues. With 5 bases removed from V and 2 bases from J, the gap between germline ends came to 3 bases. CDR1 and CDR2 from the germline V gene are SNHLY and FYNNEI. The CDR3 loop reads CASSRNYGYTF. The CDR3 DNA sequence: TGTGCCAGCAGTCGAAACTATGGCTACACCTTC.

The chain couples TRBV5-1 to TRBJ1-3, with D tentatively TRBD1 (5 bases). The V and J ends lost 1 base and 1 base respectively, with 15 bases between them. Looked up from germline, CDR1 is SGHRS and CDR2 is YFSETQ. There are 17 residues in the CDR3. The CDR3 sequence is CASSLFGTDRSGNTIYF. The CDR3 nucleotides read TGCGCCAGCAGCTTGTTCGGGACGGATCGATCTGGAAACACCATATATTTT.

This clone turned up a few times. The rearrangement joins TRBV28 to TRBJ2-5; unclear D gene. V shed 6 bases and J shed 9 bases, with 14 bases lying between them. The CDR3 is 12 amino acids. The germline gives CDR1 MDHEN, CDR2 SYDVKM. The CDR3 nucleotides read TGTGCCAGCAGCGGACCCGTCGGGTCCCAGTACTTC. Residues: CASSGPVGSQYF.

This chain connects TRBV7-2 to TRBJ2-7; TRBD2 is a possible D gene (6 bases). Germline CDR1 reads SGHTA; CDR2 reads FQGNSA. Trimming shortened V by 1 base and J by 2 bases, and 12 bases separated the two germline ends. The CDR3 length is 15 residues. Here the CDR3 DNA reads TGTGCCAGCAGCTTAGTCAGGACTAAGCCCTACGAGCAGTACTTC. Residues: CASSLVRTKPYEQYF.

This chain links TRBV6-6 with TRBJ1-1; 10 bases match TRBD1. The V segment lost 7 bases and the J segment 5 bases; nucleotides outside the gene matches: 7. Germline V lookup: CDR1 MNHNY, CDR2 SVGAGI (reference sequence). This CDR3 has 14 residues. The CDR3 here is CASTRTGGNTEAFF. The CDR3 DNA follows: TGTGCCAGCACCAGGACAGGGGGTAATACTGAAGCTTTCTTT.

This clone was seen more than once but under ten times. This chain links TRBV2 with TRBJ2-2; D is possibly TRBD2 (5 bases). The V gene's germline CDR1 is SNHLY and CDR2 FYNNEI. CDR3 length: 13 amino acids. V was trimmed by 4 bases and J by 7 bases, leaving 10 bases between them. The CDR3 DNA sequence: TGTGCCAGCAGTGGAGGGCTTGGCGGGGAGCTGTTTTTT. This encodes CASSGGLGGELFF.

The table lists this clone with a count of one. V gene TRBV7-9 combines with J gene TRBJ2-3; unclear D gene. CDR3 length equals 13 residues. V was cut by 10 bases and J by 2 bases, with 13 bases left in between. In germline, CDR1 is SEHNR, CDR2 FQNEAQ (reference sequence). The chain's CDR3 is CATGSDLTDTQYF. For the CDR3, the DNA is TGTGCCACCGGAAGCGACCTCACAGATACGCAGTATTTT.